The 30 T cell receptor beta chains in this list originate from one sample, sequenced in a study of OX40 agonist ivuxolimab in advanced cancers. The library was built by means of the immunoSEQ multiplex PCR assay. Held by TCRdb, this immuneACCESS table contains in-frame sequences only and omits some clones. Under half of the omission traces to an unresolved V gene where checked; the cause of the rest is unknown. For this sample the table gives some 76,000 clones, of which about 87% were detected only once. The top ten hold 6.5% to 8.5% of the sample. This specimen consisted of CD4+ or CD8+ T cells sorted from blood, obtained in a trial of the OX40 agonist ivuxolimab. All receptors derive from an adult with an advanced solid tumor such as melanoma, head and neck, liver or kidney cancer.

The rearrangement links TRBV27 to TRBJ2-1; D may match TRBD1 or TRBD2 (5 bases each). CDR3 length: 16 amino acids. CDR1 and CDR2 (germline): MNHEY, SMNVEV (reference sequence). V lost 2 bases, J lost 4 bases, and 15 bases lay in between. CDR3 amino acids: CASSLGGGTEYNEQFF. The DNA for the CDR3 is TGTGCCAGCAGTTTAGGGGGTGGGACGGAATACAATGAGCAGTTCTTC.

This chain connects TRBV6-5 to TRBJ2-1; 12 nucleotides agree with TRBD2. Germline assignment: CDR1 MNHEY and CDR2 SVGAGI. The CDR3 runs 15 residues. The J segment lost 4 bases and the V segment lost 5 bases, leaving 3 bases of the junction unmatched. CDR3 DNA sequence: TGTGCCAGCAGTGGCGGGACTAGCGGGTACAATGAGCAGTTCTTC. Translating it yields CASSGGTSGYNEQFF.

The chain couples TRBV5-1 to TRBJ2-2; possible D gene TRBD1, 7 bases. Per germline, CDR1 SGHRS and CDR2 YFSETQ. There are 15 residues in the CDR3. Trimming took off 2 bases at V and 3 bases at J, with 11 bases between the two ends. The CDR3 loop is CASSFTGEDTGELFF. The CDR3 DNA reads as TGCGCCAGCAGCTTTACAGGGGAGGACACCGGGGAGCTGTTTTTT.

A note on this clone: Germline and junction disagree at one end, which may indicate a read error. The gene calls are TRBV30 and TRBJ2-3, with a possible D match to TRBD1 (8 bases). Germline CDR1 reads GTSNPN; CDR2 reads SVGIG (reference sequence). The CDR3 has 16 residues. For the CDR3, the DNA is TGTGCCTGGAGTGTACAGGGGGGAGGGCAGAGAGATGCGCAGTATTTT. This codes for CAWSVQGGGQRDAQYF. Full variable domain (missing parts from reference TRBV30 and TRBJ2-3): SQTIHQWPATLVQPVGSPLSLECTVEGTSNPNLYWYRQAAGRGLQLLFYSVGIGQISSEVPQNLSASRPQDRQFILSSKKLLLSDSGFYLCAWSVQGGGQRDAQYFGPGTRLTVL.

The V gene is TRBV7-2, the J gene TRBJ1-1, with TRBD1 identical over 8 bases. This CDR3 has 14 amino acids. Unmatched junction bases numbered 3, after V lost 1 base and J lost 5 bases. Germline assignment: CDR1 SGHTA and CDR2 FQGNSA. The CDR3 DNA reads as TGTGCCAGCAGCTTAGGGACAGGGTTGACTGAAGCTTTCTTT. It translates to CASSLGTGLTEAFF.

V and J are TRBV5-1 and TRBJ2-3, with no clear D. Deletions cut 5 bases from V and 3 bases from J, with 13 bases between. This CDR3 contains 14 residues. The germline gives CDR1 SGHRS, CDR2 YFSETQ. The CDR3 DNA reads as TGCGCCAGCAGGTCTGGATCCTATACAGATACGCAGTATTTT. Its translation: CASRSGSYTDTQYF.

V usage is TRBV6-6 and J usage is TRBJ2-1, with 10 bases that match TRBD1. The CDR3 has 15 residues. Germline CDR1 is MNHNY and CDR2 is SVGAGI (reference sequence). V trimming: 6 bases; J trimming: 9 bases; junction bases outside the gene matches: 11. CDR3 in DNA: TGTGCCAGCAGCTCCGGGACAGGGGCTTATGTTGAGCAGTTCTTC. Translation gives CASSSGTGAYVEQFF.

The chain recombines TRBV28 with TRBJ2-2, with D perhaps matching TRBD2 (5 bases). This CDR3 is 15 amino acids long. The V gene lost 7 bases and the J gene lost 1 base, with 13 bases spanning the gap. Germline CDR1 MDHEN, CDR2 SYDVKM. The CDR3 bases are TGTGCCAGCATGGTGGCTAGCTGGAACACCGGGGAGCTGTTTTTT. Its protein product is CASMVASWNTGELFF.

The CDR3 DNA reads TGCGCCAGCAGTGAGGTGTCGGCCGAGCAGTACTTC. Translation: CASSEVSAEQYF. This sequence joins TRBV10-2 and TRBJ2-7; D not certain. Trimming stripped 2 bases from V and 6 bases from J, with 8 bases between. CDR1 is WSHSY, CDR2 SAAADI, per germline. The CDR3 is 12 residues long.

The V call is TRBV9, the J call TRBJ2-1; weak D call: TRBD2 (6 bases). Germline loops: CDR1 SGDLS, CDR2 YYNGEE. V lost 0 bases and J lost 4, with 11 bases in between. The CDR3 sequence is 15 residues long. The CDR3 DNA reads TGTGCCAGCAGCGTAGCACTAGCAGGTTACAATGAGCAGTTCTTC. Protein: CASSVALAGYNEQFF.

In this sample, this clone turned up once. V and J are TRBV5-6 and TRBJ1-3, with unresolved D. CDR3 size: 15 residues. Between the trimmed V and J ends, which lost 3 bases and 0 bases, there was a span of 10 bases. CDR1 is SGHDT, CDR2 YYEEEE, per germline. DNA of the CDR3: TGTGCCAGCAGCTGGGGTTTGGGCTCTGGAAACACCATATATTTT. Protein sequence: CASSWGLGSGNTIYF.

The chain carries TRBV12-5 and TRBJ2-1; 7 bases line up with TRBD1. The ends lost 0 bases at V and 10 bases at J; junction bases unmatched: 24. The CDR3 is made up of 20 amino acids. CDR1 and CDR2 from the germline V gene are LGHNT and FRNRAP. The CDR3 here is CASGLVDWDSRAKLRQEQFF. The CDR3 DNA reads as TGTGCTAGTGGTTTGGTCGACTGGGACAGCCGAGCTAAACTGCGACAAGAGCAGTTCTTC.

The chain recombines TRBV27 with TRBJ1-2; TRBD1 matches 7 bases. Germline CDR1 reads MNHEY; CDR2 reads SMNVEV (reference sequence). The CDR3 is 13 residues long. V shed 10 bases, J shed 5 bases, and the junction held 10 bases outside the gene matches. This CDR3 reads CATSTGLGYGYTF. For the CDR3, the DNA is TGTGCCACCTCGACAGGGCTCGGTTATGGCTACACCTTC.

This clone was counted a single time. An end of the junction does not agree with germline; a read error may underlie this. The chain employs TRBV9 and TRBJ2-5; TRBD1 agrees at 9 bases. The CDR3 contains 14 residues. Germline V CDR1 and CDR2: SGDLS, YYNGEE. The CDR3 sequence is CVSSQGTGLETQYF. In nucleotides, the CDR3 is TGTGTCAGCAGCCAAGGGACAGGGTTAGAGACCCAGTACTTC.

This chain links TRBV4-2 with TRBJ2-7; TRBD1 matches at 8 bases. Germline CDR1 is LGHNA and CDR2 is YNFKEQ. The junction had 8 bases not matched to a gene; V was cut back by 0 bases and J by 4 bases. The CDR3 runs 16 residues. The DNA of the CDR3 is TGTGCCAGCAGCCAAGAACTCGGACAGGGATATTACGAGCAGTACTTC. Its translation is CASSQELGQGYYEQYF.

This clone was seen more than once but under ten times. The genes are TRBV2 and TRBJ1-6; 10 bases are shared with TRBD1. V dropped 7 bases and J dropped 9; count of bases not matched to a gene: 6. Germline CDR1 reads SNHLY; CDR2 reads FYNNEI. The CDR3 has 14 amino acids. The CDR3 DNA reads as TGTGCCAGCAAGTCGACAGGGGGCCTTTCACCCCTCCACTTT. Its protein is CASKSTGGLSPLHF.

V is TRBV7-2 and J is TRBJ2-1; 12 nucleotides line up with TRBD2. The CDR3 contains 17 residues. V was pared by 1 base and J by 7 bases, with 8 bases of the junction left unmatched. CDR1 is SGHTA and CDR2 is FQGNSA in the germline V gene. CDR3 amino acids: CASSLVRTSGVINEQFF. DNA of the CDR3: TGTGCCAGCAGCTTAGTAAGGACTAGCGGGGTAATAAATGAGCAGTTCTTC.

There are a few counts of this clone. The genes are TRBV11-2 and TRBJ2-1; 7 bases align to TRBD2. Per germline, CDR1 SGHAT and CDR2 FQNNGV. The V and J ends lost 5 bases and 2 bases, in that order; junction bases with no gene match: 15. The CDR3 is made up of 18 amino acids. CDR3: CASSPGARGRGTYNEQFF. The CDR3 nucleotides read TGTGCCAGCAGCCCGGGCGCGAGAGGGCGGGGGACCTACAATGAGCAGTTCTTC.

Comments on this clone: Other DNA sequences in this sample translate to the same CDR3. The J gene is TRBJ1-2, the V gene TRBV2; tentatively, D is TRBD1 (5 bases). In germline, CDR1 is SNHLY, CDR2 FYNNEI. V was trimmed by 7 bases and J by 2 bases, leaving 11 bases between them. This CDR3 region has 13 residues. The CDR3 DNA sequence: TGTGCCAGCATTGGGGGACTCAACTATGGCTACACCTTC. Residues: CASIGGLNYGYTF.

The chain combines TRBV4-1 with TRBJ2-7, with a possible D match to TRBD2 (5 bases). From germline, CDR1 is MGHRA and CDR2 YSYEKL. Trimming left V 0 bases short and J 0 bases short, with 6 bases between. The length of the CDR3 is 14 residues. In nucleotides, the CDR3 is TGCGCCAGCAGCCAAGAGGGGAGCTCCTACGAGCAGTACTTC. Its translation is CASSQEGSSYEQYF.

The rearrangement links TRBV13 to TRBJ2-7; the match to TRBD2 covers 13 bases. CDR3 size: 15 residues. The V segment lost 5 bases and the J segment 5 bases; nucleotides outside the gene matches: 6. From germline, CDR1 is PRHDT and CDR2 FYEKMQ (reference sequence). Written as DNA, the CDR3 is TGTGCCAGCAGCCGATACGGACTAGCGGGGGACGAGCAGTACTTC. Translated, it gives CASSRYGLAGDEQYF.

The chain employs TRBV18 and TRBJ2-2; TRBD2 matches 7 bases. CDR1 and CDR2 from the germline V gene are KGHSH and LQKENI. This CDR3 has 16 amino acids. Unmatched junction bases numbered 7, after V lost 6 bases and J lost 0 bases. For the CDR3, the DNA is TGTGCCAGCTCCCCAGCGGGACGATCGAACACCGGGGAGCTGTTTTTT. This sequence encodes CASSPAGRSNTGELFF.

This clone was detected only once. The gene calls are TRBV10-3 and TRBJ1-4; 10 nucleotides align to TRBD1. This CDR3 has 16 residues. V shed 5 bases and J 4 bases; nucleotides not matched to a gene: 7. Germline-derived CDR1 and CDR2 are ENHRY and SYGVKD. The CDR3 spells CAISRSGQGFNEKLFF. CDR3 in DNA: TGTGCCATCAGTCGATCGGGACAGGGGTTTAATGAAAAACTGTTTTTT.

The chain is built from TRBV29-1 and TRBJ1-2; 11 positions match TRBD1. Trimming took 3 bases from V and 1 from J; bases not matched to a gene: 4. The CDR3 runs 15 residues. Germline V gene sequence: CDR1 SQVTM, CDR2 ANQGSEA. CDR3 in amino acids: CSVDFGTGGNYGYTF. The CDR3 DNA is TGCAGCGTTGACTTCGGGACAGGGGGTAACTATGGCTACACCTTC.

This clone was counted between two and nine times. V is TRBV9 and J is TRBJ1-4; D gene ambiguous. This CDR3 is built from 14 residues. V was clipped by 5 bases and J by 0 bases, with 8 bases between them. CDR1 is SGDLS and CDR2 is YYNGEE in the germline V gene. The CDR3 sequence is CASSEQPTNEKLFF. CDR3 nucleotide sequence: TGTGCCAGCAGTGAACAGCCAACTAATGAAAAACTGTTTTTT.

The J gene is TRBJ1-1, the V gene TRBV6-5; D might be TRBD1 (6 bases). The germline V and J ends were trimmed by 0 bases and 3 bases, with 11 bases remaining between them. This CDR3 has 15 amino acids. Germline V gives CDR1 MNHEY, CDR2 SVGAGI. The CDR3 here is CASSYSNQGHTEAFF. The DNA for the CDR3 is TGTGCCAGCAGTTACTCGAACCAGGGGCACACTGAAGCTTTCTTT.

This rearrangement joins TRBV11-2 to TRBJ2-1; 7 nucleotides agree with TRBD2. The germline gives CDR1 SGHAT, CDR2 FQNNGV. V was clipped by 7 bases and J by 6 bases; unmatched bases: 15. CDR3 size: 16 residues. The CDR3 spells CASNSPVERDGNEQFF. The CDR3 DNA sequence: TGTGCCAGCAACTCCCCGGTGGAGCGGGACGGCAATGAGCAGTTCTTC.

The rearrangement joins TRBV2 to TRBJ2-5, with 9 bases matching TRBD1. The CDR3 sequence is 12 residues long. The V segment lost 4 bases and the J segment 9 bases; nucleotides outside the gene matches: 3. Germline CDR1 is SNHLY and CDR2 is FYNNEI. The CDR3 DNA reads as TGTGCCAGCAGTGTGGGGGACAGGGCCCAGTACTTC. This codes for CASSVGDRAQYF.

V usage is TRBV28 and J usage is TRBJ1-6; D call uncertain. Trimming shortened V by 6 bases and J by 6 bases, and 12 bases separated the two germline ends. Germline V gene sequence: CDR1 MDHEN, CDR2 SYDVKM. This CDR3 has 14 amino acids. The CDR3 nucleotides read TGTGCCAGCAGCCTCAGGAAACTTAATTCACCCCTCCACTTT. It yields the protein CASSLRKLNSPLHF.

The chain carries TRBV6-4 and TRBJ2-6; D unclear. Between the trimmed V and J ends, which lost 7 bases and 3 bases, there was a span of 10 bases. The CDR3 has 14 residues. Germline V gene sequence: CDR1 MRHNA, CDR2 SNTAGT. The DNA for the CDR3 is TGTGCCAGCAAAAGTGAGATTGGGGCCAACGTCCTGACTTTC. Protein sequence: CASKSEIGANVLTF.